Each of the 27 T cell receptor beta chains below was sequenced from the same sample in a study of identical twins. MiXCR was run by TCRdb on the 5' RACE reads, yielding one entry per CDR3 protein. Of approximately 670,000 distinct CDR3 sequences in the sample, approximately 6% are singletons; the top ten hold 1.5% to 2%. Sequenced sample: naive T cells sorted from blood. These receptors were obtained from a man between 18 and 35 years old in good health.

This clonotype was observed many times. The rearrangement links TRBV5-1 to TRBJ2-1; D is uncertain. The CDR3 covers 14 residues. CDR1 and CDR2 from the germline V gene are SGHRS and YFSETQ. The V gene lost 4 bases and the J gene lost 4 bases, with 12 bases spanning the gap. The CDR3 sequence is CASSPTQSYNEQFF. The CDR3 DNA sequence: TGCGCCAGCAGCCCCACTCAGTCTTACAATGAGCAGTTCTTC.

This clonotype was seen a few times. The chain has TRBV28 and TRBJ2-7, with 9 bases that match TRBD1. The trim removed 6 bases at V and 3 bases at J, leaving 3 bases unmatched. The CDR3 runs 13 residues. CDR1 is MDHEN, CDR2 SYDVKM, per germline. CDR3 in DNA: TGTGCCAGCAGGGCGGACAGGGGCTACGAGCAGTACTTC. Amino acids: CASRADRGYEQYF. Combining the CDR3 with reference TRBV28 and TRBJ2-7 gives the whole variable domain DVKVTQSSRYLVKRTGEKVFLECVQDMDHENMFWYRQDPGLGLRLIYFSYDVKMKEKGDIPEGYSVSREKKERFSLILESASTNQTSMYLCASRADRGYEQYFGPGTRLTVT.

The sample holds many counts of this clonotype. The chain uses TRBV7-9 and TRBJ2-7; D unresolved. Germline assignment: CDR1 SEHNR and CDR2 FQNEAQ (reference sequence). This CDR3 is built from 14 residues. The V end lost 2 bases, the J end lost 2 bases, and 10 bases lay between the germline ends. This chain's CDR3 is CASSLTATTYEQYF. CDR3 DNA: TGTGCCAGCAGCTTAACGGCAACAACCTACGAGCAGTACTTC.

This clonotype was seen a few times. CDR3 bases: TGTGCCAGCAGCCAAGATGTTTTCGGAGGGAAGCAGTTCTTC. This sequence encodes CASSQDVFGGKQFF. This sequence joins TRBV3-1 and TRBJ2-1; D is possibly TRBD2 (6 bases). CDR3 length equals 14 residues. From germline, CDR1 is LGHDT and CDR2 YNNKEL (reference sequence). V was cut by 0 bases and J by 11 bases, with 14 bases left in between.

The V gene is TRBV7-6, the J gene TRBJ2-7; 8 bases are a match to TRBD2. The CDR3 is made up of 13 amino acids. After removal of 2 bases from V and 6 bases from J, the junction contained 3 bases not matched to a gene. Germline V gene data show CDR1 as SGHVS and CDR2 as FNYEAQ. CDR3 nucleotide sequence: TGTGCCAGCAGCTTATCAGCGGGGGCCGAGCAGTACTTC. It is translated as CASSLSAGAEQYF.

This clonotype showed up just a few times. V usage is TRBV2 and J usage is TRBJ2-5; possible D gene TRBD1, 6 bases. In germline, CDR1 is SNHLY, CDR2 FYNNEI. Trimming left V 10 bases short and J 1 base short, with 13 bases between. The CDR3 sequence is 13 residues long. DNA of the CDR3: TGTGCCACTAGGACAGCCTCCCAAGAGACCCAGTACTTC. Its translation is CATRTASQETQYF.

In this sample, this clonotype turned up many times. V and J are TRBV7-8 and TRBJ2-5; D possibly corresponds to TRBD1 (5 bases). This CDR3 is built from 13 residues. The V gene's germline CDR1 is SGHVS and CDR2 FQNEAQ. Deletions cut 6 bases from V and 5 bases from J, with 13 bases between. The CDR3 spells CASRNTGDETQYF. As DNA, the CDR3 is TGTGCCAGCAGGAATACAGGAGATGAGACCCAGTACTTC. The full variable domain, completed using reference TRBV7-8 and TRBJ2-5, is GAGVSQSPRYKVAKRGQDVALRCDPISGHVSLFWYQQALGQGPEFLTYFQNEAQLDKSGLPSDRFFAERPEGSVSTLKIQRTQQEDSAVYLCASRNTGDETQYFGPGTRLLVL.

This sequence joins TRBV27 and TRBJ2-7, with D possibly matching TRBD2 (6 bases). This CDR3 is 15 amino acids long. The V and J ends lost 1 base and 2 bases respectively, with 12 bases between them. Germline-derived CDR1 and CDR2 are MNHEY and SMNVEV (reference sequence). Written as DNA, the CDR3 is TGTGCCAGCAGTTTATTGACCGGGGGTCCCTACGAGCAGTACTTC. Its protein is CASSLLTGGPYEQYF.

V gene TRBV20-1 combines with J gene TRBJ2-7; D is perhaps TRBD1 (5 bases). The V gene lost 0 bases and the J gene lost 2 bases, with 8 bases spanning the gap. The CDR3 runs 13 residues. Germline CDR1 is DFQATT and CDR2 is SNEGSKA (reference sequence). The CDR3 DNA is TGCAGTGCTAGAGACCCAGGGACCTACGAGCAGTACTTC. This translates into CSARDPGTYEQYF.

The chain joins TRBV6-7 to TRBJ1-2, with 7 nucleotides matching TRBD1. TRBV6-7 is identified as an open reading frame with a role that is uncertain. This CDR3 has 13 amino acids. V was clipped by 10 bases and J by 2 bases; unmatched bases: 7. The CDR3 protein is CATPKGANYGYTF. Written as DNA, the CDR3 is TGTGCCACCCCGAAGGGGGCCAACTATGGCTACACCTTC.

This clonotype was seen only a few times. The chain recombines TRBV6-1 with TRBJ2-3; 8 nucleotides agree with TRBD2. The trim removed 5 bases at V and 3 bases at J, leaving 13 bases unmatched. The germline CDR1 and CDR2 sequences are MNHNS and SASEGT. The CDR3 consists of 17 residues. The CDR3 region is CASSPPPGTSLTDTQYF. The CDR3 region has the DNA TGTGCCAGCAGTCCCCCGCCCGGGACTAGTCTTACAGATACGCAGTATTTT.

At least ten counts were recorded for this clonotype. The chain has TRBV7-2 and TRBJ2-1, with TRBD2 as a possible D gene (5 bases). Per the germline V gene, CDR1 is SGHTA and CDR2 is FQGNSA. The CDR3 contains 15 residues. Trimming removed 8 bases from V and 4 bases from J, with 18 bases in between. The CDR3 sequence is CASGVGTGGYNEQFF. In DNA form, the CDR3 reads TGTGCCAGCGGCGTAGGTACTGGCGGGTACAATGAGCAGTTCTTC.

This chain connects TRBV18 to TRBJ2-6; D remains unclear. Germline CDR1 is KGHSH and CDR2 is LQKENI. Trimming removed 2 bases at V and 1 base at J, with 12 bases between. The CDR3 covers 17 residues. CDR3 DNA: TGTGCCAGCTCACCAATTGGCAGCCGTTCTGGGGCCAACGTCCTGACTTTC. Amino acids: CASSPIGSRSGANVLTF.

Many counts were recorded for this clonotype. The chain is built from TRBV20-1 and TRBJ2-1, with D perhaps matching TRBD1 (5 bases). V was clipped by 7 bases and J by 2 bases, with 15 bases between them. The germline CDR1 and CDR2 sequences are DFQATT and SNEGSKA (reference sequence). The CDR3 extends over 14 amino acids. The CDR3 protein is CSGSGQGPYNEQFF. The DNA for the CDR3 is TGCAGTGGTTCCGGTCAGGGCCCCTACAATGAGCAGTTCTTC.

This clonotype was recorded a few times. The chain uses TRBV7-3 and TRBJ2-3; no definite D call. The CDR3 is 13 amino acids. Deletions cut 2 bases from V and 4 bases from J, with 7 bases between. Germline values: CDR1 SGHTA, CDR2 FQGTGA. DNA of the CDR3: TGTGCCAGCAGCTTAGTTTTGGCAGATACGCAGTATTTT. As protein: CASSLVLADTQYF. The full variable domain, in which reference TRBV7-3 and TRBJ2-3 provide the parts outside the CDR3, is GAGVSQTPSNKVTEKGKYVELRCDPISGHTALYWYRQSLGQGPEFLIYFQGTGAADDSGLPNDRFFAVRPEGSVSTLKIQRTERGDSAVYLCASSLVLADTQYFGPGTRLTVL.

This clonotype has a handful of counts. The V and J genes are TRBV6-5 and TRBJ2-3, with D possibly matching TRBD2 (6 bases). Germline V gene sequence: CDR1 MNHEY, CDR2 SVGAGI. Trimming removed 5 bases at V and 2 bases at J, with 20 bases between. The CDR3 sequence is 17 residues long. CDR3 DNA sequence: TGTGCCAGCAGTCACCTCCTAGCGAAGGACTCCACAGATACGCAGTATTTT. Its translation is CASSHLLAKDSTDTQYF.

In its sample, this clonotype was seen many times. The V call is TRBV13, the J call TRBJ2-3; 7 bases line up with TRBD2. This CDR3 contains 13 residues. From germline, CDR1 is PRHDT and CDR2 FYEKMQ (reference sequence). The J segment lost 5 bases and the V segment lost 6 bases, leaving 5 bases of the junction unmatched. CDR3 loop: CASRAGFVDTQYF. As DNA, the CDR3 is TGTGCCAGCAGAGCGGGATTTGTAGATACGCAGTATTTT. The complete variable domain, with remaining parts taken from reference TRBV13 and TRBJ2-3, reads AAGVIQSPRHLIKEKRETATLKCYPIPRHDTVYWYQQGPGQDPQFLISFYEKMQSDKGSIPDRFSAQQFSDYHSELNMSSLELGDSALYFCASRAGFVDTQYFGPGTRLTVL.

In nucleotides, the CDR3 is TGTGCCAGCAGAAAATCCGGGACTAGTATCCACGGGGAGCTGTTTTTT. Translation: CASRKSGTSIHGELFF. This chain joins TRBV6-2 or TRBV6-3 and TRBJ2-2; 8 bases line up with TRBD2. This CDR3 comprises 16 residues. The J segment lost 7 bases and the V segment lost 6 bases, leaving 13 bases of the junction unmatched. Germline V lookup: CDR1 MNHEY, CDR2 SVGEGT.

The chain couples TRBV5-1 to TRBJ2-5; D may be TRBD1 (5 bases). The CDR3 spans 15 residues. V shed 2 bases and J shed 3 bases, with 14 bases lying between them. Germline V lookup: CDR1 SGHRS, CDR2 YFSETQ. The CDR3 DNA sequence: TGCGCCAGCAGCTTAAGACAGTCTCCGAAAGAGACCCAGTACTTC. This encodes CASSLRQSPKETQYF.

This clonotype was observed at least ten times. The V gene is TRBV29-1, the J gene TRBJ2-7; a possible D gene is TRBD1 (6 bases). The CDR3 spans 12 residues. V was cut by 3 bases and J by 4 bases, with 10 bases left in between. Germline loops: CDR1 SQVTM, CDR2 ANQGSEA. The CDR3 nucleotides are TGCAGCGTTGAGGGACACAAATACGAGCAGTACTTC. Translated, it gives CSVEGHKYEQYF.

Only a few counts were recorded for this clonotype. The J gene is TRBJ1-2, the V gene TRBV30, with D possibly TRBD1 on 5 matching bases. The CDR3 is 13 amino acids. The V end lost 2 bases, the J end lost 4 bases, and 11 bases lay between the germline ends. Per the germline V gene, CDR1 is GTSNPN and CDR2 is SVGIG (reference sequence). For the CDR3, the DNA is TGTGCCTGGAGTCAAGACAGCTCCTATGGCTACACCTTC. It is translated as CAWSQDSSYGYTF.

With respect to this clonotype: One base away lies a much larger clone, so this may be a sequencing read error. The CDR3 end shows no conserved phenylalanine or tryptophan, and so a read error is likely. This chain uses TRBV7-9 with TRBJ2-7; the match to TRBD2 covers 7 bases. Trimming at V came to 8 bases and at J to 4 bases, leaving 8 bases not matched to a gene. The CDR3 length is 13 residues. Germline V CDR1 and CDR2: SEHNR, FQNEAQ (reference sequence). The CDR3 nucleotides read TGTGCCAGCGGACACATGGGGGGGTACGAGCAGTACATC. Residues: CASGHMGGYEQYI.

The sample holds many counts of this clonotype. The chain carries TRBV5-1 and TRBJ2-5, with 8 bases matching TRBD2. CDR1 and CDR2 (germline): SGHRS, YFSETQ. This CDR3 has 15 residues. With 0 bases clipped from V and 4 bases from J, the junction kept 5 bases outside the gene matches. CDR3 coding DNA: TGCGCCAGCAGCTTGGATGGACTAGCCGGAGAGACCCAGTACTTC. Translated, it gives CASSLDGLAGETQYF.

This clonotype showed up just a few times. The chain uses TRBV7-9 and TRBJ2-5; D unresolved. The CDR3 spans 17 residues. The germline V and J ends were trimmed by 7 bases and 1 base, with 22 bases remaining between them. Germline CDR1 is SEHNR and CDR2 is FQNEAQ (reference sequence). Here the CDR3 reads CASTHRPGLPTQETQYF. The CDR3 DNA is TGTGCCAGCACCCACCGCCCAGGCTTACCCACCCAAGAGACCCAGTACTTC.

The table lists this clonotype with many counts. The chain has TRBV29-1 and TRBJ1-2; 7 bases agree with TRBD1. The germline CDR1 and CDR2 sequences are SQVTM and ANQGSEA. The CDR3 is 15 residues long. J was trimmed by 7 bases and V by 3 bases; bases with no gene match: 14. The CDR3 sequence is CSVDDEGGAFSGYTF. The CDR3, as DNA: TGCAGCGTTGACGACGAAGGGGGCGCCTTTAGTGGCTACACCTTC. The full variable domain, rest sourced from reference TRBV29-1 and TRBJ1-2, is SAVISQKPSRDICQRGTSLTIQCQVDSQVTMMFWYRQQPGQSLTLIATANQGSEATYESGFVIDKFPISRPNLTFSTLTVSNMSPEDSSIYLCSVDDEGGAFSGYTFGSGTRLTVV.

This clonotype appeared many times. V is TRBV5-1 and J is TRBJ1-4, with unresolved D. The CDR3 runs 15 residues. V gave up 0 bases and J gave up 8 bases, with 14 bases separating them. The germline V gene encodes CDR1 SGHRS and CDR2 YFSETQ. The CDR3 region is CASSLDFRRMEKLFF. As DNA, the CDR3 is TGCGCCAGCAGCTTGGATTTCCGTAGGATGGAAAAACTGTTTTTT. Combining the CDR3 with reference TRBV5-1 and TRBJ1-4 gives the whole variable domain KAGVTQTPRYLIKTRGQQVTLSCSPISGHRSVSWYQQTPGQGLQFLFEYFSETQRNKGNFPGRFSGRQFSNSRSEMNVSTLELGDSALYLCASSLDFRRMEKLFFGSGTQLSVL.

This clonotype has more than one count but fewer than ten. The genes are TRBV18 and TRBJ2-4; 8 bases line up with TRBD1. Germline V gives CDR1 KGHSH, CDR2 LQKENI. The CDR3 length is 17 residues. Trimming at V came to 3 bases and at J to 4 bases, leaving 11 bases not matched to a gene. The CDR3: CASSPTPGQAEKNIQYF. The CDR3, as DNA: TGTGCCAGCTCACCGACCCCGGGACAGGCGGAAAAAAACATTCAGTACTTC.